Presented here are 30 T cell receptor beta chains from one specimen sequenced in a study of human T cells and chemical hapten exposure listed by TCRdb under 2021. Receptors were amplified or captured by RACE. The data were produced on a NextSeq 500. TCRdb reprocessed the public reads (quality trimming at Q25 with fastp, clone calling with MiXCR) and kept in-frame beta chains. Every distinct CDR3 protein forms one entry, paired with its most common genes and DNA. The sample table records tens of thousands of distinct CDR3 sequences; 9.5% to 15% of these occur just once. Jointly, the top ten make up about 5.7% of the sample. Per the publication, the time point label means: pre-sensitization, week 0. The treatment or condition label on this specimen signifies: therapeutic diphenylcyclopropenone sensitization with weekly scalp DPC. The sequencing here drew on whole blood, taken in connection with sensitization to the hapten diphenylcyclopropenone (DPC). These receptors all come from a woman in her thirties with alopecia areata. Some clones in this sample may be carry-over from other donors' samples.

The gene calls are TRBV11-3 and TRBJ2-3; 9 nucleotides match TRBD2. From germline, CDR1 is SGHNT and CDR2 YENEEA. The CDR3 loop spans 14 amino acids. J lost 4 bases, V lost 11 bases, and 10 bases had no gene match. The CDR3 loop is CAALREGLADTQYF. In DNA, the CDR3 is TGTGCCGCCCTGCGGGAGGGCCTGGCAGATACGCAGTATTTT.

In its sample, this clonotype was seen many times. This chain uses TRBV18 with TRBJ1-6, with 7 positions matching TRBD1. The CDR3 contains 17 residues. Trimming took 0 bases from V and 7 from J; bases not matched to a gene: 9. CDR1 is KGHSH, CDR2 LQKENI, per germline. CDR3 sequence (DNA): TGTGCCAGCTCACCACCGAGGGGGCGAAGCTACAATTCACCCCTCCACTTT. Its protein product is CASSPPRGRSYNSPLHF.

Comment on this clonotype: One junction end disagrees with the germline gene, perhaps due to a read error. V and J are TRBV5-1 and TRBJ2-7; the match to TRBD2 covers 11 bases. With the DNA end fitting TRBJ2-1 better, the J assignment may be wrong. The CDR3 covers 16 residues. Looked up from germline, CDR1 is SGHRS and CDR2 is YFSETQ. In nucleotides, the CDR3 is TGCGTCAGCAGCTTGGGACTAGCGGCCGGGGCGTACGAGCAGTTCTTC. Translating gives CVSSLGLAAGAYEQFF.

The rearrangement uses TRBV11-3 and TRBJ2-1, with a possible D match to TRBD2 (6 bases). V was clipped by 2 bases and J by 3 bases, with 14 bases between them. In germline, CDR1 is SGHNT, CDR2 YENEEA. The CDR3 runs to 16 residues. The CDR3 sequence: CASSLNPETSYNEQFF. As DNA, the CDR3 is TGTGCCAGCAGCTTAAATCCCGAGACTAGCTACAATGAGCAGTTCTTC.

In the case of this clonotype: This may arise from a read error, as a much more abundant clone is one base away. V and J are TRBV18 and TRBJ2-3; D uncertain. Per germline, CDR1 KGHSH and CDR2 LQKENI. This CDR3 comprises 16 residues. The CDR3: CVSSPGLKVVTDTQYF. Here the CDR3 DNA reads TGTGTCAGCTCCCCAGGTCTTAAGGTGGTCACAGATACGCAGTATTTT.

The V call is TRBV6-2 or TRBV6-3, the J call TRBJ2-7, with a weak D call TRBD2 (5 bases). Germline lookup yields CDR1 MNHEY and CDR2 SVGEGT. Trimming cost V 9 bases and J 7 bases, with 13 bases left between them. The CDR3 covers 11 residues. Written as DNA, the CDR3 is TGTGCCAGTTCGATGACGGGGGAGCAGTACTTC. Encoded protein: CASSMTGEQYF.

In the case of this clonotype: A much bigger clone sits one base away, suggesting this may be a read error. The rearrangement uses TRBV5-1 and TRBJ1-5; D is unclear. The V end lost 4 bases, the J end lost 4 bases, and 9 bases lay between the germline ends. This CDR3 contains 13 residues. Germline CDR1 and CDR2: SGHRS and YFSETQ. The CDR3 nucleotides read TGCGCCAGCAGCAGTACCGTTAATCAGCCCCAGCATTTT. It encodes CASSSTVNQPQHF. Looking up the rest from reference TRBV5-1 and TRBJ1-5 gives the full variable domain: KAGVTQTPRYLIKTRGQQVTLSCSPISGHRSVSWYQQTPGQGLQFLFEYFSETQRNKGNFPGRFSGRQFSNSRSEMNVSTLELGDSALYLCASSSTVNQPQHFGDGTRLSIL.

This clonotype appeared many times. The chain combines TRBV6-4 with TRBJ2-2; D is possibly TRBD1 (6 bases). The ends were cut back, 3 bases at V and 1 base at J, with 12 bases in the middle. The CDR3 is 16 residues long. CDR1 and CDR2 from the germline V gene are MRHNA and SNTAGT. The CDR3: CASSESPGQNTGELFF. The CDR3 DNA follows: TGTGCCAGCAGTGAGTCCCCGGGACAGAACACCGGGGAGCTGTTTTTT.

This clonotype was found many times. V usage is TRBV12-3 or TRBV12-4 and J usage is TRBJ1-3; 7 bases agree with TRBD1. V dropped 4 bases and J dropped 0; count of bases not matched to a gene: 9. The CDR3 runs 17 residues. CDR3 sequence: CASSSGTDLFSGNTIYF. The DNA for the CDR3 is TGTGCCAGCAGTTCCGGGACAGACCTTTTCTCTGGAAACACCATATATTTT.

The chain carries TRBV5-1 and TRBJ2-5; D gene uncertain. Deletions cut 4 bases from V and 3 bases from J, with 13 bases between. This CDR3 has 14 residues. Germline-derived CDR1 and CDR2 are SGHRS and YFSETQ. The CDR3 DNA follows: TGCGCCAGCAGCCTCGACTCAACAGAAGAGACCCAGTACTTC. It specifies CASSLDSTEETQYF.

The CDR3 region has the DNA TGTGCCAGCAGTTACTCGGGAGTGGGTACAGATACGCAGTATTTT. Its translation: CASSYSGVGTDTQYF. The gene calls are TRBV6-2 or TRBV6-3 and TRBJ2-3; D perhaps matches TRBD2 (5 bases). The CDR3 is 15 amino acids. Germline CDR1 MNHEY, CDR2 SVGEGT. V was shortened by 0 bases and J by 3 bases, with 10 bases between the two germline ends.

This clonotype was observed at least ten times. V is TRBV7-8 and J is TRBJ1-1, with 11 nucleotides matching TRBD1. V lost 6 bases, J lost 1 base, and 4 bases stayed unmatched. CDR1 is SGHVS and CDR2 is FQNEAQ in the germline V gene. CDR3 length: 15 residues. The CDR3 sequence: CASRLGQGENTEAFF. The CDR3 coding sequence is TGTGCCAGCAGGTTGGGACAGGGGGAGAACACTGAAGCTTTCTTT.

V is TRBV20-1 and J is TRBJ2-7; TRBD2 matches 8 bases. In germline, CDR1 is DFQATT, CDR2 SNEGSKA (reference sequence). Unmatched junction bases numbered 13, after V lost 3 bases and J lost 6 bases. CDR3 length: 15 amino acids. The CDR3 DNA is TGCAGTGCTAGTCCCCTGAGCGGGAGTATTCGCGAGCAGTACTTC. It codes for CSASPLSGSIREQYF.

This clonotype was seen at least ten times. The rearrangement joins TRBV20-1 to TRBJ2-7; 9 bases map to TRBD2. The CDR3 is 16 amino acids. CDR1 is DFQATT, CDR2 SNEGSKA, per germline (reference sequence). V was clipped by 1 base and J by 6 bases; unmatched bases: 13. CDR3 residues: CSARVAGLASITEQYF. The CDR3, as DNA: TGCAGTGCTAGAGTCGCAGGACTAGCGTCTATAACCGAGCAGTACTTC.

In nucleotides, the CDR3 is TGCAGTGCTAGAGATCTCACTGAAGCTTTCTTT. Protein product: CSARDLTEAFF. The J gene is TRBJ1-1, the V gene TRBV20-1; D is unclear. Looked up from germline, CDR1 is DFQATT and CDR2 is SNEGSKA (reference sequence). There are 11 residues in the CDR3. V was trimmed by 0 bases and J by 4 bases, leaving 3 bases between them.

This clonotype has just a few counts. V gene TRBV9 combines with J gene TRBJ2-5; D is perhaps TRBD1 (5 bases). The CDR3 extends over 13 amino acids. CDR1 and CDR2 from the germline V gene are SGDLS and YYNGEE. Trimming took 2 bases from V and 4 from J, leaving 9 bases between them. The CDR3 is CASSVGALETQYF. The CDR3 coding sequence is TGTGCCAGCAGCGTTGGGGCCCTAGAGACCCAGTACTTC.

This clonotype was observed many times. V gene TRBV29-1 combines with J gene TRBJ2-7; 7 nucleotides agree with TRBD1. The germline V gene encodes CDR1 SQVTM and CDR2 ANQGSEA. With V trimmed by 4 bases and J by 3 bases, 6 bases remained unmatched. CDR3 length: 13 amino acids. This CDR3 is CSVAGQDLYEQYF. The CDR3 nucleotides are TGCAGCGTTGCAGGACAGGACCTCTACGAGCAGTACTTC.

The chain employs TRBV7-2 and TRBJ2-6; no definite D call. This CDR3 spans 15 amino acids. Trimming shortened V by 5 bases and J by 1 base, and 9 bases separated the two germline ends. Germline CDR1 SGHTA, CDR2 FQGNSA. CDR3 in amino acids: CASSRRISGANVLTF. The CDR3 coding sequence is TGTGCCAGCAGCCGGCGGATTTCTGGGGCCAACGTCCTGACTTTC.

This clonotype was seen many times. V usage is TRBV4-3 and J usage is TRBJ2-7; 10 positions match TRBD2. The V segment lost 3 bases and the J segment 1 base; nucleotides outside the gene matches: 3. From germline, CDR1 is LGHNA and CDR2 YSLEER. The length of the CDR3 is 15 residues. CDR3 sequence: CASSQGAGGSYEQYF. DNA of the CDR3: TGCGCCAGCAGCCAGGGAGCGGGAGGGTCCTACGAGCAGTACTTC.

The CDR3 here is CASGPWSQHF. CDR3 nucleotide sequence: TGTGCCAGCGGACCGTGGAGCCAGCATTTT. The chain employs TRBV28 and TRBJ1-5; D unclear. Germline CDR1 and CDR2: MDHEN and SYDVKM. The germline V and J ends were trimmed by 8 bases and 12 bases, with 11 bases remaining between them. The CDR3 is made up of 10 amino acids.

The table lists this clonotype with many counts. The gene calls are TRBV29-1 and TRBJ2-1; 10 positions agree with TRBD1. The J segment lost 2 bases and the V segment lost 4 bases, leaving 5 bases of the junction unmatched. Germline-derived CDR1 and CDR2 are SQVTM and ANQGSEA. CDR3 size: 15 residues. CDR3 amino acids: CSVGGTGATYNEQFF. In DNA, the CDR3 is TGCAGCGTTGGGGGGACAGGGGCCACCTACAATGAGCAGTTCTTC.

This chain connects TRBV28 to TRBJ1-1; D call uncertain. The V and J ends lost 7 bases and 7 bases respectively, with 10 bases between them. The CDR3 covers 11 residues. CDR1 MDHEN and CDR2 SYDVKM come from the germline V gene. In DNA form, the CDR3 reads TGTGCCAGCAATTGGAATAATGAAGCTTTCTTT. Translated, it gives CASNWNNEAFF.

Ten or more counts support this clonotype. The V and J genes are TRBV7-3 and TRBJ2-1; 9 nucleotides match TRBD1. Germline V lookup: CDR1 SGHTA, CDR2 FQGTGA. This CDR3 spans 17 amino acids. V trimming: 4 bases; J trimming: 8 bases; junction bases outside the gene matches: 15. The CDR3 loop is CASSSRTGGAQVDEQFF. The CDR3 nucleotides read TGTGCCAGCAGCTCCCGAACAGGGGGCGCGCAGGTGGATGAGCAGTTCTTC. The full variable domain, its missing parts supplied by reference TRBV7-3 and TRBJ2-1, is GAGVSQTPSNKVTEKGKYVELRCDPISGHTALYWYRQSLGQGPEFLIYFQGTGAADDSGLPNDRFFAVRPEGSVSTLKIQRTERGDSAVYLCASSSRTGGAQVDEQFFGPGTRLTVL.

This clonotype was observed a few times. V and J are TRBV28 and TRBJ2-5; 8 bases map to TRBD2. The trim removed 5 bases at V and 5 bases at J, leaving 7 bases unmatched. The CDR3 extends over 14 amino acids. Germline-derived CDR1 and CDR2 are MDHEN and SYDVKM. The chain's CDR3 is CASSKTSAVETQYF. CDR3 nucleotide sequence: TGTGCCAGCAGTAAGACTAGCGCCGTGGAGACCCAGTACTTC.

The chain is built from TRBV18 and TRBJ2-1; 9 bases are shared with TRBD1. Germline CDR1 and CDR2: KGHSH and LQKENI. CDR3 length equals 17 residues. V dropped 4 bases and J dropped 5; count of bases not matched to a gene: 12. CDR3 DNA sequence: TGTGCCAGCTCACGAAGAGCGCCGGGACAGGGTGACAATGAGCAGTTCTTC. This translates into CASSRRAPGQGDNEQFF.

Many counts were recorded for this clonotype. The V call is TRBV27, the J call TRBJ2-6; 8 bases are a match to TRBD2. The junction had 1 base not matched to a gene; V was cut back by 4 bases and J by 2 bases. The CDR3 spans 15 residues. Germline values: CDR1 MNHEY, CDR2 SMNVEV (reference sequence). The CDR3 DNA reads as TGTGCCAGCAGTTGGCGGGAGGCTGGGGCCAACGTCCTGACTTTC. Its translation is CASSWREAGANVLTF.

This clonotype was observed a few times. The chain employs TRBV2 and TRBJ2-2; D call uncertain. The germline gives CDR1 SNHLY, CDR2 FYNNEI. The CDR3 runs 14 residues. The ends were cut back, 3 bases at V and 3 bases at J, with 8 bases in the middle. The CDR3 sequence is CASSDQGHTGELFF. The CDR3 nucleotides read TGTGCCAGCAGTGATCAAGGGCACACCGGGGAGCTGTTTTTT.

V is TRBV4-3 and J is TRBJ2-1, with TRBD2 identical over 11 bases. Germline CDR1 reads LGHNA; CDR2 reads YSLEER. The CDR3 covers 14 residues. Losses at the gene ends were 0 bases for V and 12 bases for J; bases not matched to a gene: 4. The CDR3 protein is CASSQEVSGRGQFF. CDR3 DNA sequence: TGCGCCAGCAGCCAAGAGGTTAGCGGGAGGGGGCAGTTCTTC.

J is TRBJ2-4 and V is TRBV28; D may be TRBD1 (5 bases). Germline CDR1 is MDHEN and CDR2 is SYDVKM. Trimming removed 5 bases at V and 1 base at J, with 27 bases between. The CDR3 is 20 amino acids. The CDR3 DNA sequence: TGTGCCAGCAGTACCAATATCCTATTCGTAGGGGTCGGGGCCAAAAACATTCAGTACTTC. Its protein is CASSTNILFVGVGAKNIQYF.

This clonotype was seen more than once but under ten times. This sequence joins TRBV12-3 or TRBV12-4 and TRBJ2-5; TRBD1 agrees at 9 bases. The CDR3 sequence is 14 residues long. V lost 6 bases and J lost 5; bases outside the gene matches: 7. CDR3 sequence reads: CASRKEQGAETQYF. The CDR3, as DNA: TGTGCCAGCAGGAAGGAACAGGGGGCGGAGACCCAGTACTTC.